Included here is one T cell receptor (beta chain) sequence, with context. The sample is drawn from a study of cytomegalovirus exposure and HLA in healthy donors. The germline gives CDR1 MDHEN, CDR2 SYDVKM. Trimming took 4 bases from V and 9 from J; bases not matched to a gene: 11. The CDR3 consists of 15 residues. Both 60 Vbeta primers and 13 Jbeta primers went into the PCR. Clones were read by immunoSEQ multiplex PCR, and TCRdb kept only the in-frame ones, dropping some. In all, the sample yields 75,000 to 95,000 clones. The origin of this receptor is a girl between 10 and 17 years old in good health and CMV-seropositive. This sequence joins TRBV28 and TRBJ1-5, with 8 bases fitting TRBD1. Specimen: PBMCs. CDR3: CASSSTQTGERPQHF. The CDR3 DNA sequence: TGTGCCAGCAGTTCCACTCAGACAGGGGAACGGCCCCAGCATTTT. Full variable domain (remainder filled in from reference TRBV28 and TRBJ1-5): DVKVTQSSRYLVKRTGEKVFLECVQDMDHENMFWYRQDPGLGLRLIYFSYDVKMKEKGDIPEGYSVSREKKERFSLILESASTNQTSMYLCASSSTQTGERPQHFGDGTRLSIL.